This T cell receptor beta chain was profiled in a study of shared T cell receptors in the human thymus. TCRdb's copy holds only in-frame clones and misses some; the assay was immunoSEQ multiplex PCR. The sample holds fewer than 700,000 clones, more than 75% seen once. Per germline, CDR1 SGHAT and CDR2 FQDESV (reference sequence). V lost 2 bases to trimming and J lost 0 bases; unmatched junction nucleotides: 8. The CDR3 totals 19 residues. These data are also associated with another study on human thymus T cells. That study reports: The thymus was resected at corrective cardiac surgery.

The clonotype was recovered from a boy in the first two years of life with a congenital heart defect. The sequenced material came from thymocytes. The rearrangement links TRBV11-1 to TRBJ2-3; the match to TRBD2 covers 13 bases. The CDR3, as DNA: TGTGCCAGCAGCTTACACGGGACTAGCGGGACTCCTAGCACAGATACGCAGTATTTT. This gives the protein CASSLHGTSGTPSTDTQYF.